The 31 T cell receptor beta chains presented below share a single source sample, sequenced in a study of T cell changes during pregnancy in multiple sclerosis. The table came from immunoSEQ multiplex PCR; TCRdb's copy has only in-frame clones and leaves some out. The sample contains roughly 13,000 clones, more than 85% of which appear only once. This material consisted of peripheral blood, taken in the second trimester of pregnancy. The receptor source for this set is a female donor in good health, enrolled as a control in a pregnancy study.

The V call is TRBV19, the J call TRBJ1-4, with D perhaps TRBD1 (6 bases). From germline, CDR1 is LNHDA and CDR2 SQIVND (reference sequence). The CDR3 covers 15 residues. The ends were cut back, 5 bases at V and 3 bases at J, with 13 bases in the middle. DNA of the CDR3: TGTGCCAGTAGTGACCATGACAGGCCTAATGAAAAACTGTTTTTT. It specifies CASSDHDRPNEKLFF. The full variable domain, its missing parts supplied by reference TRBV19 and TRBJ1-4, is DGGITQSPKYLFRKEGQNVTLSCEQNLNHDAMYWYRQDPGQGLRLIYYSQIVNDFQKGDIAEGYSVSREKKESFPLTVTSAQKNPTAFYLCASSDHDRPNEKLFFGSGTQLSVL.

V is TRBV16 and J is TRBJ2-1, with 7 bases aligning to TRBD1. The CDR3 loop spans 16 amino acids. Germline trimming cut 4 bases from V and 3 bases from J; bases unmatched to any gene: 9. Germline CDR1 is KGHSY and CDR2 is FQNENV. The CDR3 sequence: CASSPETGPIYNEQFF. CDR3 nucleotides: TGTGCCAGCAGCCCGGAGACAGGGCCGATCTACAATGAGCAGTTCTTC.

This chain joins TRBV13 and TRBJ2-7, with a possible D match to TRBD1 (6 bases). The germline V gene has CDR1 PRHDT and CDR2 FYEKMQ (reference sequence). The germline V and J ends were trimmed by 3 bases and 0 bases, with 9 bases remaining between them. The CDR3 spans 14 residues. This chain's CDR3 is CASSLDRVSYEQYF. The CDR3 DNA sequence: TGTGCCAGCAGCTTGGACAGAGTCTCCTACGAGCAGTACTTC. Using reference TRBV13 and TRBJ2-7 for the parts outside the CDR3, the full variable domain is AAGVIQSPRHLIKEKRETATLKCYPIPRHDTVYWYQQGPGQDPQFLISFYEKMQSDKGSIPDRFSAQQFSDYHSELNMSSLELGDSALYFCASSLDRVSYEQYFGPGTRLTVT.

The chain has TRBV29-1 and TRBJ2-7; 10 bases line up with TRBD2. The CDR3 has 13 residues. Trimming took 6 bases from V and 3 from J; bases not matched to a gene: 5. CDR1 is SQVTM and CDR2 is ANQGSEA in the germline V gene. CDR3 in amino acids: CSVSGRGGYEQYF. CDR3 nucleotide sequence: TGCAGCGTGAGCGGGAGGGGCGGCTACGAGCAGTACTTC.

The CDR3 nucleotides read TGCGCCAGCGTCCAGACTAGCGGGAACGATGAGACCCAGTACTTC. Translation: CASVQTSGNDETQYF. The chain uses TRBV5-1 and TRBJ2-5; 11 bases are shared with TRBD2. The V gene end was trimmed by 7 bases and the J gene end by 5 bases; junction bases not matched to a gene: 10. This CDR3 region has 15 residues. Germline-derived CDR1 and CDR2 are SGHRS and YFSETQ.

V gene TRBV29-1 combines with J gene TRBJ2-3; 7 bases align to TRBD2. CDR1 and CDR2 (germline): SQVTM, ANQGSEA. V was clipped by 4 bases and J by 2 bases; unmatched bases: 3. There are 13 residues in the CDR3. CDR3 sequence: CSVAGGITDTQYF. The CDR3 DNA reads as TGCAGCGTTGCGGGAGGAATCACAGATACGCAGTATTTT.

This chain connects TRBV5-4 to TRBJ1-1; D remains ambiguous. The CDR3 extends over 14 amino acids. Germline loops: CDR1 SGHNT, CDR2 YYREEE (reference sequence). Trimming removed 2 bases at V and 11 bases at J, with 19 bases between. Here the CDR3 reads CASSLTPRADVAFF. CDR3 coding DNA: TGTGCCAGCAGCTTAACCCCGCGGGCCGACGTGGCTTTCTTT.

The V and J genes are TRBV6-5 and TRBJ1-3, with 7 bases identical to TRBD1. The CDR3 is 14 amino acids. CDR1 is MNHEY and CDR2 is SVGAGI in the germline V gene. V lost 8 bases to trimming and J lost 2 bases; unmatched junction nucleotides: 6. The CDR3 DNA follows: TGTGCCAGCCAGGGACAGAGGACTGGAAACACCATATATTTT. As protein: CASQGQRTGNTIYF.

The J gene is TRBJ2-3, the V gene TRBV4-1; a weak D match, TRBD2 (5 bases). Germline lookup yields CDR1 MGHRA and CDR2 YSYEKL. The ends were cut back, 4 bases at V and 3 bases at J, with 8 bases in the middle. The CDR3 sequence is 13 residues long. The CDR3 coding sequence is TGCGCCAGCAGCCCGGAGGCTACAGATACGCAGTATTTT. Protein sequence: CASSPEATDTQYF.

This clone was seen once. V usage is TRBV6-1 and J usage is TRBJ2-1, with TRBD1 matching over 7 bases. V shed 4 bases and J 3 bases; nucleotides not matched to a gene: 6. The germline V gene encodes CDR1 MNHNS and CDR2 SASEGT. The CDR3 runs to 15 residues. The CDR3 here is CASSGNRGIYNEQFF. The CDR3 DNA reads TGTGCCAGCAGTGGTAACAGGGGAATCTACAATGAGCAGTTCTTC.

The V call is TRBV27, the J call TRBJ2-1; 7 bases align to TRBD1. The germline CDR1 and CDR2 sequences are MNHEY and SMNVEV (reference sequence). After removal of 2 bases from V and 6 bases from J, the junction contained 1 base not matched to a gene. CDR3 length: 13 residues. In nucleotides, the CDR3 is TGTGCCAGCAGTTTACCAGGGGGCAATGAGCAGTTCTTC. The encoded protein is CASSLPGGNEQFF.

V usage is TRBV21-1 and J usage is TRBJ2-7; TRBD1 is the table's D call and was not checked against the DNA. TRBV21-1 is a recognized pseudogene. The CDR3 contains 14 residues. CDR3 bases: TGTGCCAGCAGCAAAGGGTGGGCTTACTACGAGCAGTACTTC. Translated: CASSKGWAYYEQYF.

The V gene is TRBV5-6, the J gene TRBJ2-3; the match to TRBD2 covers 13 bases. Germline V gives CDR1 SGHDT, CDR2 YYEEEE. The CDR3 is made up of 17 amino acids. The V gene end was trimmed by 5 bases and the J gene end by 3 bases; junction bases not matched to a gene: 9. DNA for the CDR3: TGTGCCAGCAGTCTTAAGGGGACTAGCGGGATAACAGATACGCAGTATTTT. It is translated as CASSLKGTSGITDTQYF.

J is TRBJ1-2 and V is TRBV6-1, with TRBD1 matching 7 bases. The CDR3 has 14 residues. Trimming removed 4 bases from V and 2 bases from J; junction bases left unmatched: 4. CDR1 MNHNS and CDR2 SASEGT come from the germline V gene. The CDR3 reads CASSARQGNYGYTF. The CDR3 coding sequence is TGTGCCAGCAGTGCCCGACAGGGAAACTATGGCTACACCTTC.

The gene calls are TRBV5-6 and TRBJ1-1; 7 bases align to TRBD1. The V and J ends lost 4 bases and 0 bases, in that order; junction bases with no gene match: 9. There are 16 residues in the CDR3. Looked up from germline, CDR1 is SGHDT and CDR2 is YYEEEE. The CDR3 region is CASSGTGQTLNTEAFF. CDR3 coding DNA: TGTGCCAGCAGCGGGACGGGACAGACCCTGAACACTGAAGCTTTCTTT.

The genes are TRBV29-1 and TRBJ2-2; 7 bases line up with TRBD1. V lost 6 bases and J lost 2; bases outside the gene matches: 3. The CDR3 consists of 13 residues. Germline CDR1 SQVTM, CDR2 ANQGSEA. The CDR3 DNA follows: TGCAGCGTGGGACAGTATAACACCGGGGAGCTGTTTTTT. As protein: CSVGQYNTGELFF.

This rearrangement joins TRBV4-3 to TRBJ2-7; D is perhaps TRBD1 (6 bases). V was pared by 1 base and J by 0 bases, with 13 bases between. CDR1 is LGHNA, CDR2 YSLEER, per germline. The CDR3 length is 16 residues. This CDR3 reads CASSQGTGTTSYEQYF. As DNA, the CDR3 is TGCGCCAGCAGCCAAGGGACCGGGACAACCTCCTACGAGCAGTACTTC.

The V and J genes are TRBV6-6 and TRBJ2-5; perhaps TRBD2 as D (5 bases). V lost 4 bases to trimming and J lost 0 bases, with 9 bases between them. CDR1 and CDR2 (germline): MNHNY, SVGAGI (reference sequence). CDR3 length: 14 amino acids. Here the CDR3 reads CASSSPGYQETQYF. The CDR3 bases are TGTGCCAGCAGTTCTCCGGGATACCAAGAGACCCAGTACTTC.

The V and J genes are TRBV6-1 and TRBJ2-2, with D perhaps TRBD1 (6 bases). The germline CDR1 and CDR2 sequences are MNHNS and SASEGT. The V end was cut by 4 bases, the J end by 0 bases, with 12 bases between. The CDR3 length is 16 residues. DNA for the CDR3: TGTGCCAGCAGTGTTACAGGGACCTCGAACACCGGGGAGCTGTTTTTT. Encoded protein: CASSVTGTSNTGELFF.

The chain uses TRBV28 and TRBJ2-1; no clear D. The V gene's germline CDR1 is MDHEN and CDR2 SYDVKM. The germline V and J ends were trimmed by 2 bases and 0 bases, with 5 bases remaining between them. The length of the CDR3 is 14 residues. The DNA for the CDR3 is TGTGCCAGCAGTTTAATCGGCTCCTACAATGAGCAGTTCTTC. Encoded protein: CASSLIGSYNEQFF.

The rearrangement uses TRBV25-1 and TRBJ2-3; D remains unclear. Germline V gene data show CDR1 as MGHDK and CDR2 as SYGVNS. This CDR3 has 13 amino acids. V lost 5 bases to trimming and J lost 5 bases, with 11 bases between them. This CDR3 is CASSLQMLDTQYF. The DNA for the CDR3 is TGTGCCAGCAGTCTACAGATGCTAGATACGCAGTATTTT. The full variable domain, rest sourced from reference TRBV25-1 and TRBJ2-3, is EADIYQTPRYLVIGTGKKITLECSQTMGHDKMYWYQQDPGMELHLIHYSYGVNSTEKGDLSSESTVSRIRTEHFPLTLESARPSHTSQYLCASSLQMLDTQYFGPGTRLTVL.

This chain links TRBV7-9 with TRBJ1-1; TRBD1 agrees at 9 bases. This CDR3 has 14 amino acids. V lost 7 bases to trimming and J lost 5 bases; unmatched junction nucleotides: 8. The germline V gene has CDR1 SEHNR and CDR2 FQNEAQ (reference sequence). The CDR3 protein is CASNPQGASTEAFF. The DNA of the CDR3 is TGTGCCAGCAATCCACAGGGGGCCTCAACTGAAGCTTTCTTT.

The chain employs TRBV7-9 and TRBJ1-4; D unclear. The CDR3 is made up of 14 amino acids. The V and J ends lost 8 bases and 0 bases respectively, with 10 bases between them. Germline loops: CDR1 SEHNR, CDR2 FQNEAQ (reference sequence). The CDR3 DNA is TGTGCCAGCTCAGTCGGGGCAACTAATGAAAAACTGTTTTTT. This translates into CASSVGATNEKLFF.

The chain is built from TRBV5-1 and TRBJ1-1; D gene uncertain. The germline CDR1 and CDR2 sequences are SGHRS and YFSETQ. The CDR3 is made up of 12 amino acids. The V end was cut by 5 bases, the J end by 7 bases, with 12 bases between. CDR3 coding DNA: TGCGCCAGCAGGAGGGTAGGCAGTGAAGCTTTCTTT. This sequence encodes CASRRVGSEAFF.

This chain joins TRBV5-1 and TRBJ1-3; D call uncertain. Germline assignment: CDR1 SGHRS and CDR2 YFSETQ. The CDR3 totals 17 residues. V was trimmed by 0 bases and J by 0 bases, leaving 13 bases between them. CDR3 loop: CASSLDGVPFSGNTIYF. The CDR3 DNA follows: TGCGCCAGCAGCTTGGACGGGGTGCCCTTCTCTGGAAACACCATATATTTT.

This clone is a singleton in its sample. CDR3 residues: CATSDIRAGAPYEQYF. DNA of the CDR3: TGTGCCACCAGCGATATCAGAGCGGGAGCGCCCTACGAGCAGTACTTC. The rearrangement joins TRBV15 to TRBJ2-7, with 8 bases aligning to TRBD2. CDR1 and CDR2 from the germline V gene are LNHNV and YYDKDF (reference sequence). This CDR3 has 16 amino acids. J lost 2 bases, V lost 5 bases, and 11 bases had no gene match.

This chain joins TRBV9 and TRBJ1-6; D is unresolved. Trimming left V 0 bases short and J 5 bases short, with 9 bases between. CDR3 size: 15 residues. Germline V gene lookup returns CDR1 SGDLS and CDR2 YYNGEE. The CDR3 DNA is TGTGCCAGCAGCGTAGCGGGGAATGATAATTCACCCCTCCACTTT. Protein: CASSVAGNDNSPLHF. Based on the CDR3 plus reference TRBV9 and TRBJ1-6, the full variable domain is DSGVTQTPKHLITATGQRVTLRCSPRSGDLSVYWYQQSLDQGLQFLIQYYNGEERAKGNILERFSAQQFPDLHSELNLSSLELGDSALYFCASSVAGNDNSPLHFGNGTRLTVT.

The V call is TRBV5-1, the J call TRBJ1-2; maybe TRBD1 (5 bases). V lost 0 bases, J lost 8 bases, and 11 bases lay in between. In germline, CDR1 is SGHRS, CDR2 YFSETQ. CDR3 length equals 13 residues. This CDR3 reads CASSLAGGDGYTF. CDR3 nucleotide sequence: TGCGCCAGCAGCTTGGCCGGGGGTGACGGCTACACCTTC.

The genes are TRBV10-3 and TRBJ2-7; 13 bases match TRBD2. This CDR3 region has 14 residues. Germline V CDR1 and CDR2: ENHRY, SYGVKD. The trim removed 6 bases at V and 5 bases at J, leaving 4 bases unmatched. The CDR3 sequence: CAIREGLAGNEQYF. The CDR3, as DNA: TGTGCCATCAGGGAGGGACTAGCGGGAAACGAGCAGTACTTC.

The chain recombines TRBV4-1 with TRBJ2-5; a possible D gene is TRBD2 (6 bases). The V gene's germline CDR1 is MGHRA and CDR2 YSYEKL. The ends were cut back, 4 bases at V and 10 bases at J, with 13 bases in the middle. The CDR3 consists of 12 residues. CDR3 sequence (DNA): TGCGCCAGCAGCCCTAACCGGAGGGACCAGTACTTC. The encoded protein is CASSPNRRDQYF.

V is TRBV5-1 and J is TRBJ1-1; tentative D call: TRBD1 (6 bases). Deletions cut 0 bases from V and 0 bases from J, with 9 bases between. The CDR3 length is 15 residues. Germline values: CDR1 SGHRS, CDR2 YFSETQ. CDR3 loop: CASSLDTGLNTEAFF. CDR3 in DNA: TGCGCCAGCAGCTTGGACACAGGGTTGAACACTGAAGCTTTCTTT.